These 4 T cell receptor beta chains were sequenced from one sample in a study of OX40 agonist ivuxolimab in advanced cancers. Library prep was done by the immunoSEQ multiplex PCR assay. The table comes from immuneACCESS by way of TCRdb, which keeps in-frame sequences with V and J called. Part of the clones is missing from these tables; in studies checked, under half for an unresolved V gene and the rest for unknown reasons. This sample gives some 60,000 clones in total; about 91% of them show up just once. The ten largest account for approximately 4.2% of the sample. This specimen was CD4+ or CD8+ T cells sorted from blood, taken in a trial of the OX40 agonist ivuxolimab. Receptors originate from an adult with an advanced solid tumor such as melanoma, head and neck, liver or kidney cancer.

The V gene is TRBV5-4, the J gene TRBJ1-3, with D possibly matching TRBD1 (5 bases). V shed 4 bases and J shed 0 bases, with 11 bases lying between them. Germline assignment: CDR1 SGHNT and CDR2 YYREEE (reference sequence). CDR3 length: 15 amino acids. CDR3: CASSTGPSSGNTIYF. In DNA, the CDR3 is TGTGCCAGCAGCACGGGACCAAGCTCTGGAAACACCATATATTTT.

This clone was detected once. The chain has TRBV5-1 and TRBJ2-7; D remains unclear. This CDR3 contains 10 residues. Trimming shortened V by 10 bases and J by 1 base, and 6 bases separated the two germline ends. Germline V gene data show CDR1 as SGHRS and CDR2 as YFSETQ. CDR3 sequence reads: CAGPSYEQYF. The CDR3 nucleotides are TGCGCCGGACCTTCCTACGAGCAGTACTTC.

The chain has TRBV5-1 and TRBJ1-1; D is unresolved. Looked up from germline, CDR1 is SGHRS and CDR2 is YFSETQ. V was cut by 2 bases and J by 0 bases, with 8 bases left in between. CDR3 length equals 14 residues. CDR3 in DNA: TGCGCCAGCAGCTTTGAAGACATGAACACTGAAGCTTTCTTT. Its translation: CASSFEDMNTEAFF.

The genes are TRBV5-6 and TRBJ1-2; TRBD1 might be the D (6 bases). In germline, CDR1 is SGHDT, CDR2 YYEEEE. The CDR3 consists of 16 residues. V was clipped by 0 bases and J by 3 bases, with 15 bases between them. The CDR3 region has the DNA TGTGCCAGCAGCTTGGGGGCTCTCGGGGGCTACTATGGCTACACCTTC. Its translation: CASSLGALGGYYGYTF.